The 14 T cell receptor beta chains reported below all come from one sample, sequenced in a study of blood T cell repertoires in COVID-19. Method: immunoSEQ multiplex PCR; TCRdb's copy keeps in-frame clones and lacks some. The data hold fewer than 300,000 clones, with about 85% observed a single time. The sequenced sample was peripheral blood. The source is a human donor with COVID-19, enrolled during active disease. The donor label of this sample is uncertain.

The V call is TRBV10-1, the J call TRBJ2-1; D might be TRBD2 (5 bases). Germline V CDR1 and CDR2: WNHNN, SYGVQD (reference sequence). The CDR3 spans 17 residues. Trimming pared 0 bases from V and 0 bases from J, leaving 12 bases between. The CDR3 spells CASSESLGMSSYNEQFF. DNA for the CDR3: TGCGCCAGCAGTGAGTCGCTCGGGATGAGCTCCTACAATGAGCAGTTCTTC.

This rearrangement joins TRBV7-3 to TRBJ2-1, with 14 bases matching TRBD2. Germline CDR1 SGHTA, CDR2 FQGTGA. Unmatched junction bases numbered 16, after V lost 8 bases and J lost 10 bases. This CDR3 is built from 17 residues. The CDR3, as DNA: TGTGCCAGCTCCCCCTCGCCGGGACTAGCGGGAGCTCGAGAGCAGTTCTTC. As protein: CASSPSPGLAGAREQFF.

This CDR3 is CASSVGGAAGDTGETQYF. The CDR3 DNA is TGTGCCAGCAGCGTAGGGGGGGCAGCGGGAGATACGGGAGAGACCCAGTACTTC. The rearrangement links TRBV9 to TRBJ2-5, with 8 bases aligning to TRBD2. The CDR3 sequence is 18 residues long. J lost 4 bases, V lost 0 bases, and 14 bases had no gene match. Germline-derived CDR1 and CDR2 are SGDLS and YYNGEE. Based on the CDR3 plus reference TRBV9 and TRBJ2-5, the full variable domain is DSGVTQTPKHLITATGQRVTLRCSPRSGDLSVYWYQQSLDQGLQFLIQYYNGEERAKGNILERFSAQQFPDLHSELNLSSLELGDSALYFCASSVGGAAGDTGETQYFGPGTRLLVL.

The rearrangement joins TRBV12-5 to TRBJ2-1; D unresolved. There are 14 residues in the CDR3. The V end was cut by 2 bases, the J end by 6 bases, with 11 bases between. CDR1 and CDR2 (germline): LGHNT, FRNRAP. This CDR3 is CASGLLSGPNEQFF. The CDR3 DNA reads as TGTGCTAGTGGTTTGCTTTCTGGGCCCAATGAGCAGTTCTTC.

The rearrangement links TRBV10-3 to TRBJ2-5; D perhaps matches TRBD2 (6 bases). Trimming removed 6 bases from V and 5 bases from J, with 19 bases in between. The CDR3 covers 15 residues. Germline lookup yields CDR1 ENHRY and CDR2 SYGVKD. CDR3 coding DNA: TGTGCCATCAGCCAAACGACCCCAGGAGGGGAGACCCAGTACTTC. Its translation: CAISQTTPGGETQYF.

The genes are TRBV10-3 and TRBJ1-5, with TRBD1 matching over 7 bases. With 3 bases clipped from V and 5 bases from J, the junction kept 10 bases outside the gene matches. The germline CDR1 and CDR2 sequences are ENHRY and SYGVKD. CDR3 length: 16 amino acids. The CDR3: CAISENLGQDYQPQHF. CDR3 nucleotides: TGTGCCATCAGTGAAAACTTAGGACAGGACTATCAGCCCCAGCATTTT.

The rearrangement joins TRBV19 to TRBJ1-2, with D possibly being TRBD1 (6 bases). The CDR3 sequence is 15 residues long. The germline V gene has CDR1 LNHDA and CDR2 SQIVND (reference sequence). Trimming stripped 3 bases from V and 4 bases from J, with 15 bases between. The CDR3 protein is CASSMARGGSYGYTF. CDR3 nucleotide sequence: TGTGCCAGTAGTATGGCGCGGGGGGGCAGCTATGGCTACACCTTC.

The CDR3 DNA reads as TGTGCCAGTACCCAGGCAGCTGAAGCTTTCTTT. It codes for CASTQAAEAFF. This chain joins TRBV19 and TRBJ1-1, with no clear D. V lost 7 bases and J 6 bases, leaving 9 bases between the germline ends. The germline CDR1 and CDR2 sequences are LNHDA and SQIVND (reference sequence). This CDR3 contains 11 residues. The entire variable domain, with the rest obtained from reference TRBV19 and TRBJ1-1, is as follows: DGGITQSPKYLFRKEGQNVTLSCEQNLNHDAMYWYRQDPGQGLRLIYYSQIVNDFQKGDIAEGYSVSREKKESFPLTVTSAQKNPTAFYLCASTQAAEAFFGQGTRLTVV.

This clone has only a few counts. V usage is TRBV13 and J usage is TRBJ1-2, with TRBD1 matching 12 bases. J was trimmed by 2 bases and V by 5 bases; bases with no gene match: 3. The CDR3 is made up of 15 amino acids. Germline V gene data show CDR1 as PRHDT and CDR2 as FYEKMQ (reference sequence). DNA of the CDR3: TGTGCCAGCAGCAGGGGACAGGGGGCGAACTATGGCTACACCTTC. This encodes CASSRGQGANYGYTF.

This chain connects TRBV5-6 to TRBJ2-5, with 7 bases fitting TRBD2. The CDR3 loop spans 14 amino acids. The germline V gene encodes CDR1 SGHDT and CDR2 YYEEEE. Trimming at V came to 3 bases and at J to 2 bases, leaving 4 bases not matched to a gene. CDR3 in amino acids: CASSYGGRQETQYF. In DNA form, the CDR3 reads TGTGCCAGCAGCTACGGGGGGAGACAAGAGACCCAGTACTTC.

V usage is TRBV4-1 and J usage is TRBJ1-6; 12 positions agree with TRBD1. In germline, CDR1 is MGHRA, CDR2 YSYEKL. This CDR3 has 18 residues. V gave up 1 base and J gave up 4 bases; unmatched junction bases: 5. The CDR3: CASSQGWGQGAYNSPLHF. CDR3 coding DNA: TGCGCCAGCAGCCAAGGATGGGGACAGGGGGCGTATAATTCACCCCTCCACTTT.

This clone was recorded only once. This rearrangement joins TRBV11-3 to TRBJ2-7; D may be TRBD1 (6 bases). There are 15 residues in the CDR3. Trimming shortened V by 3 bases and J by 4 bases, and 16 bases separated the two germline ends. Germline values: CDR1 SGHNT, CDR2 YENEEA. The CDR3 nucleotides read TGTGCCAGCAGCTTCCGACAGGAAGGGTCGTACGAGCAGTACTTC. Its protein product is CASSFRQEGSYEQYF.

The rearrangement uses TRBV29-1 and TRBJ2-1; possibly TRBD1 for D (6 bases). V shed 5 bases and J shed 7 bases, with 15 bases lying between them. This CDR3 region has 13 residues. Looked up from germline, CDR1 is SQVTM and CDR2 is ANQGSEA. DNA of the CDR3: TGCAGCGTTACAGGGAGTGGGGGAAATGAGCAGTTCTTC. It codes for CSVTGSGGNEQFF.

The gene calls are TRBV5-1 and TRBJ2-2, with D possibly matching TRBD1 (5 bases). The CDR3 totals 16 residues. Per germline, CDR1 SGHRS and CDR2 YFSETQ. V was shortened by 4 bases and J by 2 bases, with 15 bases between the two germline ends. DNA of the CDR3: TGCGCCAGCAGCCTAACAAGGGGCCCAAACACCGGGGAGCTGTTTTTT. It yields the protein CASSLTRGPNTGELFF. Filled out from reference TRBV5-1 and TRBJ2-2, the complete variable domain reads KAGVTQTPRYLIKTRGQQVTLSCSPISGHRSVSWYQQTPGQGLQFLFEYFSETQRNKGNFPGRFSGRQFSNSRSEMNVSTLELGDSALYLCASSLTRGPNTGELFFGEGSRLTVL.